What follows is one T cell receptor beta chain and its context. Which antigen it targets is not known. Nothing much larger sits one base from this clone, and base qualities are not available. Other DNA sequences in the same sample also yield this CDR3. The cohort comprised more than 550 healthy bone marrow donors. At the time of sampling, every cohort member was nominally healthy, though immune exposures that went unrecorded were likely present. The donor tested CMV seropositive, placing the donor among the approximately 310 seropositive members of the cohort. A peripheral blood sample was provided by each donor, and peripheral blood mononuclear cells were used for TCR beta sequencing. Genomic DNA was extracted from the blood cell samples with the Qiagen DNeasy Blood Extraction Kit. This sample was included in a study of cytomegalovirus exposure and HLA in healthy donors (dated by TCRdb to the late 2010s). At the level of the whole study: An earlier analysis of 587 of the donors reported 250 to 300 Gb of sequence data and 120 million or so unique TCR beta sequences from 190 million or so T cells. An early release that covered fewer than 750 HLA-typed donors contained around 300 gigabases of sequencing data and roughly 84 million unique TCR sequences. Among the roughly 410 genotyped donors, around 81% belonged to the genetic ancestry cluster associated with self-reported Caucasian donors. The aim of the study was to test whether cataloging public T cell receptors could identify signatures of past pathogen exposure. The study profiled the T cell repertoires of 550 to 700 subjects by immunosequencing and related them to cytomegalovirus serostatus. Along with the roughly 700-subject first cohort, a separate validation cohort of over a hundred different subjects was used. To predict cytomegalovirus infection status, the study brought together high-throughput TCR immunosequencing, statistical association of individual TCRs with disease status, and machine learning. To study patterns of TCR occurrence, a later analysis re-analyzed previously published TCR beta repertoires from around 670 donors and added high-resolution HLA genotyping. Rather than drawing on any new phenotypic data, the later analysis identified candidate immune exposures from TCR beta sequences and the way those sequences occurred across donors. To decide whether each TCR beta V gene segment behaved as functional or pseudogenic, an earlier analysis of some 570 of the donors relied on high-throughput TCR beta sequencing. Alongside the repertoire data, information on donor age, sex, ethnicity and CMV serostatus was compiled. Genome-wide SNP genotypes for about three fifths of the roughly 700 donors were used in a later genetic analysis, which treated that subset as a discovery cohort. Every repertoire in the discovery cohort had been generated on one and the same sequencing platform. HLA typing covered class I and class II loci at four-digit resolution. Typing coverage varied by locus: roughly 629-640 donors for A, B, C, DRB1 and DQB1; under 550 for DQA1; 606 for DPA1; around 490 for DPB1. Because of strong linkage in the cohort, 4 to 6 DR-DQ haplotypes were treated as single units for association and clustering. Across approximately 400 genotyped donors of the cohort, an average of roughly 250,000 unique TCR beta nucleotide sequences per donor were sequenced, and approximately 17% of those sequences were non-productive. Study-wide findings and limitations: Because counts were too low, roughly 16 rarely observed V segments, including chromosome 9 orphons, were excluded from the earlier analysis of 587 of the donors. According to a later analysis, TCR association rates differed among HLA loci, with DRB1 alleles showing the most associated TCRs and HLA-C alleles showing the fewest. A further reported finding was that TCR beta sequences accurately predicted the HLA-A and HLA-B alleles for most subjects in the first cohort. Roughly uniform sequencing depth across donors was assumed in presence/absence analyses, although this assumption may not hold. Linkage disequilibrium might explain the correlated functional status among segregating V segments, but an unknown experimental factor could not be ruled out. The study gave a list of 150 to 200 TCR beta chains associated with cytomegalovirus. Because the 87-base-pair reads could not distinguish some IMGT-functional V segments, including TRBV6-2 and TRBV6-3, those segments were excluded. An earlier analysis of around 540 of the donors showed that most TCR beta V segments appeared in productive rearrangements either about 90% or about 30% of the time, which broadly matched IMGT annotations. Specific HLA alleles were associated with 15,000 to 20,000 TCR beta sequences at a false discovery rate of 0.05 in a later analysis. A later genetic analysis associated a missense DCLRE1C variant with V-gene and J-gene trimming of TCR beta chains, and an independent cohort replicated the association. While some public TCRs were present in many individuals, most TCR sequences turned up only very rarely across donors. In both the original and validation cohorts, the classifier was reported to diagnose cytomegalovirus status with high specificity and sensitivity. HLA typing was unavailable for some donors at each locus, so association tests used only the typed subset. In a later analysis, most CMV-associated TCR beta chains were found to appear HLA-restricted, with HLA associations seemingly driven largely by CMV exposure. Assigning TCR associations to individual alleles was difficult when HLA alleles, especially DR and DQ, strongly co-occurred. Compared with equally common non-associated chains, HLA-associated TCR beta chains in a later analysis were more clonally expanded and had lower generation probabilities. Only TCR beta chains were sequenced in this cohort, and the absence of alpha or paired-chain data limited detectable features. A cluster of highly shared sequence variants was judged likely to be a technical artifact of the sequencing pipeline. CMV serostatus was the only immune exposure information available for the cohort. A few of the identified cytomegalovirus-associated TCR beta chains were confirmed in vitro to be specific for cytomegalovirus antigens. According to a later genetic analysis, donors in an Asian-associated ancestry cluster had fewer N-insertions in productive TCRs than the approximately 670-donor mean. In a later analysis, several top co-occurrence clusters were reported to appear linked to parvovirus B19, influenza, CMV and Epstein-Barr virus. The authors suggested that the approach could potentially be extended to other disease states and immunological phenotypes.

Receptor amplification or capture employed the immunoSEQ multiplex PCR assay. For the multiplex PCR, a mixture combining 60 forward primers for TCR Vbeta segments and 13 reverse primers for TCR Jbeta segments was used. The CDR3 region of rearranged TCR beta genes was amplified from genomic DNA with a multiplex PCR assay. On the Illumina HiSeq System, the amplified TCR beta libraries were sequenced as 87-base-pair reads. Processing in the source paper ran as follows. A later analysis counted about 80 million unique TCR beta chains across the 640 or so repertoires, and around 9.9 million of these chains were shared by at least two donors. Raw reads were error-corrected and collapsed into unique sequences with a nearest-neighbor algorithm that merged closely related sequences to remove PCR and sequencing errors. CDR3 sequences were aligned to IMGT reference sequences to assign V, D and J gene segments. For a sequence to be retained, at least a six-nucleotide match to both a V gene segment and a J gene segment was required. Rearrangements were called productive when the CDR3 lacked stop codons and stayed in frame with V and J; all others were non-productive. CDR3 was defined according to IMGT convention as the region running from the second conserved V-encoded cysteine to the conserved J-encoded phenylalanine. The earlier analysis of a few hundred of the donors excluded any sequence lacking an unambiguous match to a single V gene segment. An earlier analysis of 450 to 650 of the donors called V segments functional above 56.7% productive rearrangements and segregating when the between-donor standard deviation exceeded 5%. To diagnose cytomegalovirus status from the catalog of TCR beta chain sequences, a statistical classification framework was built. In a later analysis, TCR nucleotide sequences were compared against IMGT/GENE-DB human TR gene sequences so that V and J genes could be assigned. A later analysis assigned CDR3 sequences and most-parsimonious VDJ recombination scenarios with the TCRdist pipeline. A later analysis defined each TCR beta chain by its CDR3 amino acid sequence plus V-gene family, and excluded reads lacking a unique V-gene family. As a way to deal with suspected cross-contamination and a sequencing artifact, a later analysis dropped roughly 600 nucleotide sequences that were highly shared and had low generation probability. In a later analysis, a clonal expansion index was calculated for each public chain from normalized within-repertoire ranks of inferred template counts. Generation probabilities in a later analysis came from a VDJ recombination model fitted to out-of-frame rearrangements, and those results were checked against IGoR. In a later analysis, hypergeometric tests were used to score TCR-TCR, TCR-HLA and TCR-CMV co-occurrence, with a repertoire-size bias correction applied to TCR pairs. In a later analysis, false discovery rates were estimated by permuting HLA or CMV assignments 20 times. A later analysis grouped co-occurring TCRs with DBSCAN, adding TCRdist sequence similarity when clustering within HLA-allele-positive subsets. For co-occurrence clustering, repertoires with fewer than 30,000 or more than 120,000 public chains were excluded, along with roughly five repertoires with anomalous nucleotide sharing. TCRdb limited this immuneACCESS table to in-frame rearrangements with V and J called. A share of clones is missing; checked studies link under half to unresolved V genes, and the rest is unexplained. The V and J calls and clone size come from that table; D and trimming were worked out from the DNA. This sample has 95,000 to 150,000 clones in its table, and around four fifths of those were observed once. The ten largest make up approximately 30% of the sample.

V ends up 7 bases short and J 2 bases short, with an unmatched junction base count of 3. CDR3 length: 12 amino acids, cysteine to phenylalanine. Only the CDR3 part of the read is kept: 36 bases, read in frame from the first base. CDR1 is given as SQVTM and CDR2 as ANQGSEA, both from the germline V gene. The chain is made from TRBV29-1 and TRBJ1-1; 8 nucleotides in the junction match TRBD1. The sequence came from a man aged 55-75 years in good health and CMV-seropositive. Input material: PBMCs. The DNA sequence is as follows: TGCAGCGCTGGACAGGGCAACACTGAAGCTTTCTTT. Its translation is CSAGQGNTEAFF.